This entry describes one TCR beta chain. The time point is: week 3, after first cycle of checkpoint inhibitor. Samples come from before therapy and from week 3 after the first blockade cycle. Apart from a couple of fast progressors, RECIST 1.1 response was judged 12 weeks post-infusion. The data are from a study of blood T cell dynamics during melanoma immunotherapy. Overall study: Standard first-line treatment here was pembrolizumab or nivolumab plus ipilimumab in metastatic melanoma.

Trimming left V 3 bases short and J 11 bases short, with 13 bases between. The CDR3 has 11 residues. The V gene's germline CDR1 is DFQATT and CDR2 SNEGSKA (reference sequence). DNA loading was fixed at about 340 ng for all bulk PBMC samples. TCRdb's table, derived via immunoSEQ multiplex PCR, lists solely in-frame clones and lacks some. The sample records 4,000 to 4,500 clones, around nine tenths being singletons. Sequenced here: blood, sampled from a patient treated with checkpoint blockade. The origin of this receptor is a human donor with melanoma. The chain carries TRBV20-1 and TRBJ1-1; no reliable D call. The CDR3 sequence is CSASSAVDAFF. The CDR3 DNA follows: TGCAGTGCTAGCTCTGCAGTTGATGCTTTCTTT.